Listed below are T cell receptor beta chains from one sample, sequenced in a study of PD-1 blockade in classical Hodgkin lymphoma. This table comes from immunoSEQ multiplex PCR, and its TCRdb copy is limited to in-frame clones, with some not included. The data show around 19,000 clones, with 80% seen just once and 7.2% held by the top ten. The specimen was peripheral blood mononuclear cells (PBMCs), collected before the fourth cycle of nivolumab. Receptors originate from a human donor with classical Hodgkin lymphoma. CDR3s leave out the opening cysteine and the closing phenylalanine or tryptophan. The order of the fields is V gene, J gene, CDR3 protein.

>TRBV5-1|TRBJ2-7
ASSPVHGPSYEQY
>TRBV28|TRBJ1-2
ASSFGLGNYGYT
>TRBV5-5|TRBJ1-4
ASSLGSSNEKLF
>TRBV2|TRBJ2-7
ASTGGSTYEQY
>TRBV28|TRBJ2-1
ASLTWEGFGRHNEQF
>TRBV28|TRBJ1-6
ASGSMDPIPPLH
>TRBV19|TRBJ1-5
ASSRGTGAYSNQPQH
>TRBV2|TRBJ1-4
ASSVVPRGKLF
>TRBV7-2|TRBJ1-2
ASSFGGGRNYGYT
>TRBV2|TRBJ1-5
ASSEQPNQPQH
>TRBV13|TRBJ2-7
ASSANPGPANEQY
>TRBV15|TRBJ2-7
ATSTIGRGQY
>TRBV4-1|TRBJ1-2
ASSQGPLSPGYT
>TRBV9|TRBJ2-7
ASSVSGDRPAYEQY
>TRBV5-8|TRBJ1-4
ATGTLRPNEKLF
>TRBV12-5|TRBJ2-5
ASGFGAGKETQY
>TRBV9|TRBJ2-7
ASSVGIRDVPSRYEQY
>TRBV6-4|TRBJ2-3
ASSAPGGRGTDTQY
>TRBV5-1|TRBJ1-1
ASSFFPGLNTEAF
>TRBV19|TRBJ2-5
ASSKGGGETQY
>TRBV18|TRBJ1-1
ASSPPRGNTEAF
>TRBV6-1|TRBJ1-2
ASSAGSGGYT
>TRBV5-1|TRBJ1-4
ASSRPGQINEKLF
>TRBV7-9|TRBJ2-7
ASSRMGRDYEQY
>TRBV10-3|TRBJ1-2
AIRGTGGSYGYT
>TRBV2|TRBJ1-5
ASSVESNQPQH
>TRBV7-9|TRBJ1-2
ASSLALDGYT
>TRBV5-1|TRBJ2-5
ASSGGLQETQY
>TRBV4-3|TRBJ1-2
ASSQSPSLGVSQGYT
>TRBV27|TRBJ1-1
ASKGTEIDTEAF
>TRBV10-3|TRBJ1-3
AIVNESSGNTIY
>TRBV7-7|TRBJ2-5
ASSFQGLEAETQY
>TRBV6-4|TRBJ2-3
ASSETTVSTDTQY
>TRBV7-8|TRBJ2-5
ASSLVGGRFKETQY
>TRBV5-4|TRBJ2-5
ASSLAFSGGPKETQY
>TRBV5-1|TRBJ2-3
ASSHIGTSGTDTQY
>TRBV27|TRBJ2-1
ASSTGLTSGKGNEQF
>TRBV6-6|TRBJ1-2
ASSYNKFNYGYT
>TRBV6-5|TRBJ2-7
ASSTRDSQFLRY
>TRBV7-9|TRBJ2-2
ASSYNTGELF
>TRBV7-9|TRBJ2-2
AAPGLATNTGELF
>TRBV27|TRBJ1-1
ASSPDLPNTEAF
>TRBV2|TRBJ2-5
GGTGDGETQY
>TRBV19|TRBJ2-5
ASSGTIVETQY
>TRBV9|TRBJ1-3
ASSVGGGPTSGNTIY
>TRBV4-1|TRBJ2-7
ASSPDLDEQY
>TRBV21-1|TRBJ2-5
ASSKDGLAAGETQY
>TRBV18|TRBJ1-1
ASSPSRGVTEAF
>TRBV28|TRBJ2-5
ASSLGRAETQY
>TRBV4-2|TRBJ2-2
ASSQVREPDTGELF
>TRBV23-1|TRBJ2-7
ASTSTRSRSRSYEQY
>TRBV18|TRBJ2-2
ASSPNRAGELF
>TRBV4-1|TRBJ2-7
ASSQDLGEQY